The source of this T cell receptor (beta chain) is a study of T cells in narcolepsy. This clone turned up a few times. The CDR3 is 13 residues long. Some clones are missing from TCRdb's copy, which holds only in-frame ones; the method was immunoSEQ multiplex PCR. The sample holds tens of thousands of clones, approximately 84% seen once. The sequence derives from a human donor with narcolepsy. Sequencing was performed on CD45RA- memory CD4+ T cells from PBMCs. This chain connects TRBV21-1 to TRBJ1-4. TRBV21-1 is tagged as a pseudogene. The CDR3 DNA follows: TGTGCCAGCAGTCGAGGGTGGAATGAAAAACTGTTTTTT. Protein product: CASSRGWNEKLFF.